Given below is one T cell receptor beta chain in context. Its antigen is not identified. This record comes from a study of T cell responses to AZD1222 COVID-19 vaccine. Overall study context: Timing groups of about 4 and about 12 weeks for second doses were pooled.

Germline CDR1 and CDR2: SGDLS and YYNGEE. V dropped 2 bases and J dropped 7 bases, with 19 bases sitting between them. This CDR3 is 15 amino acids long. Here immunoSEQ multiplex PCR was the method, and the copy in TCRdb shows in-frame clones only, minus some. Of 150,000 to 200,000 clones in the sample, 92% are singletons; the top ten hold about 10%. Regarding the study as a whole: With two AZD1222 doses given, Spike-specific TCR breadth and depth both rose.

Sequenced material: peripheral blood, taken on day 0 of AZD1222 vaccination. The source of this sequence is an adult in good health. The chain combines TRBV9 with TRBJ2-7; D tentatively fits TRBD1 or TRBD2 (6 bases each). CDR3 nucleotides: TGTGCCAGCAGCGTCGGGGGCGCCCCTTCGGAAGAGCAGTACGTC. It codes for CASSVGGAPSEEQYV.